This T cell receptor beta chain stems from a study of blood T cell repertoires in COVID-19 (TCRdb year 2020). With regard to the full study: Collaborator samples came from the United States, Italy and Spain and covered acute and convalescent phases of COVID-19. The material from the prospective study consisted of cDNA or gDNA derived from T cells, B-cell-depleted T cells, or PBMCs. Subjects who had been exposed to COVID-19, were actively infected with it, or had recovered from it provided the deeply sampled blood TCRbeta repertoires that made up the dataset. A freely available public database, intended as a resource for researchers studying the immune response to SARS-CoV-2, is where the repertoires were released. The samples were drawn from two sources: the first 160 participants of the ongoing ImmuneRACE study, and over 950 subjects contributed by 6 global collaborators. A de-identified subject ID, COVID-19 status, age in years and sex were almost always included in the sample metadata. Where available, HLA class I and class II types were taken from metadata supplied by the sample provider and were not determined by assay-based typing. Paper-wide results and their limitations: The quantity of clinical and demographic metadata differed by source and by participant and was supplied without curation.

TCRbeta CDR3 regions were amplified from genomic DNA by means of the immunoSEQ Assay, a bias-controlled multiplex PCR. From the authors' description of their analysis: Within the assay, amplification of reference gene primers was used to estimate how many nucleated cells each sample contained. To quantify the absolute abundance of each unique TCRbeta CDR3 rearrangement, sequence reads were collapsed and filtered. For each sample, productive Simpson clonality was calculated as the square root of Simpson's diversity index over productive rearrangements. Not all clones reach the TCRdb copy of this immuneACCESS table, which keeps in-frame sequences only. Checked studies attribute under half of the gap to unresolved V genes and leave the rest unexplained. That table furnishes V, J and clone size, whereas the DNA furnished D and trimming. The sample records 200,000 to 250,000 clones, around 80% of which are singletons. The ten biggest clones cover approximately 12% of the sample.

Notes on this clone: Its antigen remains undetermined. Qualities for individual bases were not recorded, and no much larger clone is one base off.

The CDR3 numbers 15 residues from cysteine through phenylalanine. The retained sequence is limited to the CDR3, 45 bases, with the frame set at the first base. CDR1 is given as SNHLY and CDR2 as FYNNEI, both from the germline V gene. Here V drops 6 bases and J drops 3 bases, and the junction holds 6 bases not matched to any gene. Whole blood was collected in K2EDTA tubes by collaborating institutions according to the institutions' own protocols. For TCRbeta analysis, collaborator samples were shipped as frozen whole blood, as isolated PBMCs, or as DNA extracted from either sample type. The sequence is built from TRBV2 and TRBJ2-7, with 12 bases in between that match TRBD1. Material for sequencing was peripheral blood. The sequence was obtained from a woman in her 40s with acute or convalescent COVID-19. CDR3 region: CASRGTGGKSYEQYF. The sequenced DNA: TGTGCCAGCAGAGGGACAGGGGGCAAGAGCTACGAGCAGTACTTC.